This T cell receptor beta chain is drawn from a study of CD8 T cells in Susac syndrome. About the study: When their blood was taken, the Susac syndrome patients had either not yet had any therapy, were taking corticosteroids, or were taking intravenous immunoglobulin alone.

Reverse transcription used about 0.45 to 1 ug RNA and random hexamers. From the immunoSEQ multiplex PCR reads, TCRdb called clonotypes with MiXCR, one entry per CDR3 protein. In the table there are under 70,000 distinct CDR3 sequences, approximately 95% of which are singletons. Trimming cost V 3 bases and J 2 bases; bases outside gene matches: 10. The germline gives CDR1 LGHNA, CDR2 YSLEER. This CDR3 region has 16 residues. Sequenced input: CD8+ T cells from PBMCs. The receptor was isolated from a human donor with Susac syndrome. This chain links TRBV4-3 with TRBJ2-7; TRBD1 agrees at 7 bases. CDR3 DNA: TGCGCCAGCAGCCAGGGGTACTGGGACAGCGCCTACGAGCAGTACTTC. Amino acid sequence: CASSQGYWDSAYEQYF.